This TCR beta chain was captured in a study of shared T cell receptors in the human thymus. Using immunoSEQ multiplex PCR, the repertoire was profiled, and TCRdb retains in-frame clones only, with some absent. The sample lists 500,000 to 750,000 clones, roughly 90% occurring once. CDR1 and CDR2 (germline): MNHEY, SMNVEV (reference sequence). CDR3 length: 13 amino acids. The V gene lost 4 bases and the J gene lost 2 bases, with 7 bases spanning the gap. This sample was also put to use in a study of human thymus T cells. That paper notes: The study used thymus tissue resected during corrective heart surgery. Repertoires from thymus and blood appeared to show biased V and J gene usage. Among unrelated individuals, related research reported thymic repertoires that overlapped highly.

Sample: thymocytes. The J gene is TRBJ2-3, the V gene TRBV27, with D unresolved. The receptor was derived from a boy under three years old with a congenital heart defect. The CDR3 is CASSCQDTDTQYF. The CDR3, as DNA: TGTGCCAGCAGTTGCCAGGACACAGATACGCAGTATTTT.